Below, 28 T cell receptor beta chains from the same sample are listed, as sequenced in a study of T cell repertoires in cytomegalovirus infection. Using its own MiXCR run on the reads, TCRdb lists one record per CDR3 protein. Altogether about 480,000 distinct CDR3 sequences are present, roughly a third being singletons, with the ten largest covering about 17%. Their specific antigens are unknown. The input for sequencing was cultured PBMCs, taken from culture after CMV antigen stimulation. Receptors originate from a human donor in good health (CMV status not recorded). Some clones in this sample may be carry-over from other donors' samples.

This clonotype has only a few counts. This chain uses TRBV19 with TRBJ2-1, with 9 positions matching TRBD1. The CDR3 runs to 14 residues. V trimming: 7 bases; J trimming: 4 bases; junction bases outside the gene matches: 5. The germline V gene encodes CDR1 LNHDA and CDR2 SQIVND (reference sequence). The CDR3 protein is CASKQGAYYNEQFF. CDR3 DNA: TGTGCCAGTAAACAGGGGGCTTATTACAATGAGCAGTTCTTC.

The gene calls are TRBV19 and TRBJ2-5; 7 bases are a match to TRBD2. V trimming: 11 bases; J trimming: 5 bases; junction bases outside the gene matches: 14. The CDR3 is 14 residues long. In germline, CDR1 is LNHDA, CDR2 SQIVND (reference sequence). CDR3 residues: CAVNSGSNLETQYF. CDR3 DNA: TGTGCCGTAAATAGCGGGTCAAACCTGGAGACCCAGTACTTC.

This clonotype was found a few times. This CDR3 reads CASSSKRGITEAFF. The CDR3 DNA reads TGTGCCAGCAGCTCCAAAAGAGGAATCACTGAAGCTTTCTTT. The V call is TRBV5-4, the J call TRBJ1-1; unclear D gene. This CDR3 has 14 amino acids. Trimming took 3 bases from V and 4 from J, leaving 13 bases between them. Germline lookup yields CDR1 SGHNT and CDR2 YYREEE (reference sequence). Using reference TRBV5-4 and TRBJ1-1 for the parts outside the CDR3, the full variable domain is ETGVTQSPTHLIKTRGQQVTLRCSSQSGHNTVSWYQQALGQGPQFIFQYYREEENGRGNFPPRFSGLQFPNYSSELNVNALELDDSALYLCASSSKRGITEAFFGQGTRLTVV.

This sequence joins TRBV10-3 and TRBJ2-7; the D call may be TRBD1 or TRBD2 (7 bases each). Trimming shortened V by 10 bases and J by 2 bases, and 12 bases separated the two germline ends. The germline CDR1 and CDR2 sequences are ENHRY and SYGVKD. The CDR3 is 12 amino acids. CDR3 in amino acids: CATSGTAYEQYV. As DNA, the CDR3 is TGTGCCACCAGCGGGACAGCCTACGAGCAGTACGTC.

The chain couples TRBV5-1 to TRBJ1-5; D unclear. CDR1 and CDR2 from the germline V gene are SGHRS and YFSETQ. Trimming took 0 bases from V and 5 from J, leaving 9 bases between them. CDR3 length equals 14 residues. The CDR3 is CASSLGGQDQPQHF. CDR3 in DNA: TGCGCCAGCAGCTTGGGAGGGCAAGATCAGCCCCAGCATTTT.

This clonotype was counted between two and nine times. The chain is built from TRBV6-2 or TRBV6-3 and TRBJ1-1; TRBD1 is a possible D gene (6 bases). Deletions cut 0 bases from V and 4 bases from J, with 9 bases between. This CDR3 is 14 amino acids long. CDR1 is MNHEY, CDR2 SVGEGT, per germline. The DNA of the CDR3 is TGTGCCAGCAGTTACTCGACCAGGGGCACTGAAGCTTTCTTT. Translated: CASSYSTRGTEAFF.

The sample holds many counts of this clonotype. This chain joins TRBV7-2 and TRBJ2-5, with TRBD1 matching 7 bases. The CDR3 is made up of 14 amino acids. CDR1 and CDR2 (germline): SGHTA, FQGNSA. V trimming: 4 bases; J trimming: 3 bases; junction bases outside the gene matches: 5. The CDR3 DNA reads TGTGCCAGCAGCTACCGGGACAGCAAAGAGACCCAGTACTTC. It specifies CASSYRDSKETQYF.

This clonotype was seen more than once but under ten times. The rearrangement joins TRBV4-1 to TRBJ2-3; 10 bases agree with TRBD2. Per germline, CDR1 MGHRA and CDR2 YSYEKL. V shed 0 bases and J 5 bases; nucleotides not matched to a gene: 2. The CDR3 has 15 amino acids. Written as DNA, the CDR3 is TGCGCCAGCAGCCAAGATCCTAGCGGGAGAGATACGCAGTATTTT. Amino acids: CASSQDPSGRDTQYF.

This sequence joins TRBV6-5 and TRBJ2-3, with 11 bases lining up with TRBD1. The CDR3 runs 14 residues. From germline, CDR1 is MNHEY and CDR2 SVGAGI. Trimming removed 4 bases from V and 5 bases from J; junction bases left unmatched: 2. The CDR3 nucleotides read TGTGCCAGCAGTTCGGACAGGGGGCAAGATACGCAGTATTTT. This encodes CASSSDRGQDTQYF.

This chain connects TRBV6-8 to TRBJ2-7; a possible D gene is TRBD2 (6 bases). Trimming stripped 4 bases from V and 1 base from J, with 11 bases between. This CDR3 spans 14 amino acids. The germline V gene has CDR1 MNHGY and CDR2 SAAAGT. In nucleotides, the CDR3 is TGTGCCAGCAGTTCGACCGGGGGTTCCTACGAGCAGTACGTC. This sequence encodes CASSSTGGSYEQYV.

The chain combines TRBV7-2 with TRBJ2-3; D uncertain. The CDR3 is 15 amino acids. Trimming pared 3 bases from V and 4 bases from J, leaving 14 bases between. Per the germline V gene, CDR1 is SGHTA and CDR2 is FQGNSA. CDR3 region: CASSLGMGLSDTQYF. CDR3 nucleotides: TGTGCCAGCAGCTTGGGTATGGGCCTCTCAGATACGCAGTATTTT.

The chain recombines TRBV28 with TRBJ2-1; D possibly corresponds to TRBD2 (7 bases). V lost 6 bases and J lost 7, with 13 bases in between. The CDR3 spans 13 residues. Germline values: CDR1 MDHEN, CDR2 SYDVKM. CDR3 amino acids: CASSGGRINEQFF. The CDR3 DNA sequence: TGTGCCAGCAGCGGGGGGCGAATTAATGAGCAGTTCTTC.

This clonotype showed up just a few times. V gene TRBV11-2 combines with J gene TRBJ2-1; D is unresolved. Germline CDR1 SGHAT, CDR2 FQNNGV. Trimming took off 2 bases at V and 3 bases at J, with 5 bases between the two ends. This CDR3 comprises 13 residues. CDR3 DNA: TGTGCCAGCAGCTTACAGTACTACAATGAGCAGTTCTTC. Its protein product is CASSLQYYNEQFF.

The gene calls are TRBV5-1 and TRBJ1-1; possible D gene TRBD1, 5 bases. The ends were cut back, 4 bases at V and 0 bases at J, with 10 bases in the middle. The V gene's germline CDR1 is SGHRS and CDR2 YFSETQ. The CDR3 is 14 amino acids. The chain's CDR3 is CASSPRRVNTEAFF. The CDR3 coding sequence is TGCGCCAGCAGCCCCCGCAGGGTGAACACTGAAGCTTTCTTT.

Only one count was recorded for this clonotype. This chain connects TRBV7-9 to TRBJ2-7; 13 nucleotides agree with TRBD2. The V gene end was trimmed by 6 bases and the J gene end by 6 bases; junction bases not matched to a gene: 11. The CDR3 covers 16 residues. Germline CDR1 SEHNR, CDR2 FQNEAQ (reference sequence). The CDR3 DNA is TGTGCCAGCAGTCCCGGACTAGCGGGAGTCGAGGGCGAGCAGTACTTC. Its translation: CASSPGLAGVEGEQYF.

This clonotype occurred a few times. The chain couples TRBV7-2 to TRBJ2-2, with 10 bases matching TRBD2. After removal of 1 base from V and 6 bases from J, the junction contained 8 bases not matched to a gene. From germline, CDR1 is SGHTA and CDR2 FQGNSA. This CDR3 is built from 17 residues. The CDR3 loop is CASSLEGAGGPPGELFF. CDR3 DNA sequence: TGTGCCAGCAGCTTAGAGGGAGCGGGAGGGCCCCCCGGGGAGCTGTTTTTT.

The DNA of the CDR3 is TGCGCCAGCAGCCAAGTTGGCCGTCGCTCCTACAATGAGCAGTTCTTC. It translates to CASSQVGRRSYNEQFF. The V gene is TRBV4-1, the J gene TRBJ2-1; the D is unclear. The CDR3 is 16 residues long. The V end was cut by 1 base, the J end by 0 bases, with 10 bases between. Germline V gives CDR1 MGHRA, CDR2 YSYEKL.

V gene TRBV20-1 combines with J gene TRBJ1-5; 7 bases line up with TRBD1. Germline CDR1 is DFQATT and CDR2 is SNEGSKA (reference sequence). V shed 5 bases and J 4 bases; nucleotides not matched to a gene: 14. The CDR3 length is 16 residues. The CDR3 here is CSAVPSRRRGNQPQHF. DNA for the CDR3: TGCAGTGCTGTCCCGTCGCGTCGCAGGGGGAATCAGCCCCAGCATTTT.

The rearrangement joins TRBV7-3 to TRBJ2-3, with a tentative D call TRBD1 (6 bases). From germline, CDR1 is SGHTA and CDR2 FQGTGA. The V and J ends lost 4 bases and 2 bases respectively, with 10 bases between them. The CDR3 consists of 14 residues. For the CDR3, the DNA is TGTGCCAGCAGCTCACAGGGCCACACAGATACGCAGTATTTT. Its translation is CASSSQGHTDTQYF. The entire variable domain, with the rest obtained from reference TRBV7-3 and TRBJ2-3, is as follows: GAGVSQTPSNKVTEKGKYVELRCDPISGHTALYWYRQSLGQGPEFLIYFQGTGAADDSGLPNDRFFAVRPEGSVSTLKIQRTERGDSAVYLCASSSQGHTDTQYFGPGTRLTVL.

The gene calls are TRBV7-8 and TRBJ1-5; TRBD1 might be the D (5 bases). This CDR3 has 16 residues. V was cut by 1 base and J by 9 bases, with 19 bases left in between. From germline, CDR1 is SGHVS and CDR2 FQNEAQ. The DNA for the CDR3 is TGTGCCAGCAGCTTAGAAGGGGTTACCCCAATGGTGCCCCAGCATTTT. Translation gives CASSLEGVTPMVPQHF.

This clonotype was picked up a small number of times. The chain carries TRBV6-2 or TRBV6-3 and TRBJ2-7; 13 bases agree with TRBD2. Germline CDR1 MNHEY, CDR2 SVGEGT. CDR3 length equals 17 residues. Germline trimming cut 0 bases from V and 5 bases from J; bases unmatched to any gene: 7. CDR3 sequence (DNA): TGTGCCAGCAGTTACTCGTTGAGGACTAGCGGGAGTCACGAGCAGTACTTC. This translates into CASSYSLRTSGSHEQYF.

Many counts were recorded for this clonotype. CDR3 loop: CASSLAAGWVFDSPLHF. The CDR3 region has the DNA TGTGCCAGCAGCTTAGCGGCAGGGTGGGTTTTTGATTCACCCCTCCACTTT. V and J are TRBV7-8 and TRBJ1-6, with D possibly TRBD1 on 5 matching bases. The length of the CDR3 is 17 residues. CDR1 is SGHVS, CDR2 FQNEAQ, per germline. V lost 0 bases, J lost 8 bases, and 17 bases lay in between.

The chain joins TRBV28 to TRBJ2-7, with 9 bases that match TRBD1. Per the germline V gene, CDR1 is MDHEN and CDR2 is SYDVKM. V lost 5 bases and J lost 3; bases outside the gene matches: 2. The length of the CDR3 is 13 residues. The CDR3 here is CASSKGQGYEQYF. The DNA of the CDR3 is TGTGCCAGCAGTAAGGGACAGGGCTACGAGCAGTACTTC.

The gene calls are TRBV12-3 or TRBV12-4 and TRBJ1-2, with D perhaps matching TRBD1 (5 bases). The V end was cut by 6 bases, the J end by 7 bases, with 18 bases between. This CDR3 contains 14 residues. This CDR3 reads CASRSGRNQGGYTF. The CDR3 DNA reads as TGTGCCAGCAGGTCGGGGAGAAACCAGGGTGGCTACACCTTC.

V gene TRBV27 combines with J gene TRBJ1-6; 8 bases are a match to TRBD1. Germline lookup yields CDR1 MNHEY and CDR2 SMNVEV (reference sequence). The CDR3 runs 14 residues. V was pared by 7 bases and J by 4 bases, with 3 bases of the junction left unmatched. The CDR3 loop is CASTDRGYNSPLHF. The CDR3 DNA reads as TGTGCCAGCACCGACAGGGGTTATAATTCACCCCTCCACTTT.

There are many counts of this clonotype. This chain links TRBV7-2 with TRBJ2-1, with a tentative D call TRBD2 (5 bases). Germline lookup yields CDR1 SGHTA and CDR2 FQGNSA. Trimming took 1 base from V and 5 from J, leaving 12 bases between them. This CDR3 is built from 15 residues. The CDR3 nucleotides read TGTGCCAGCAGCTTAGTCCGCGCGGGCGACAATGAGCAGTTCTTC. Protein product: CASSLVRAGDNEQFF.

The CDR3 region has the DNA TGTGCCAGCAGCTTAGATAGGGGGGACAGCAACTCCTACAATGAGCAGTTCTTC. Translation gives CASSLDRGDSNSYNEQFF. This rearrangement joins TRBV11-3 to TRBJ2-1; possibly TRBD1 for D (7 bases). The V end lost 0 bases, the J end lost 0 bases, and 15 bases lay between the germline ends. Per germline, CDR1 SGHNT and CDR2 YENEEA. The CDR3 consists of 18 residues.

The chain couples TRBV6-6 to TRBJ1-2; the D is unclear. Trimming stripped 3 bases from V and 5 bases from J, with 13 bases between. Germline V gene lookup returns CDR1 MNHNY and CDR2 SVGAGI (reference sequence). The length of the CDR3 is 14 residues. The CDR3 here is CASSYTQQPYGYTF. In nucleotides, the CDR3 is TGTGCCAGCAGTTATACCCAGCAGCCGTATGGCTACACCTTC.